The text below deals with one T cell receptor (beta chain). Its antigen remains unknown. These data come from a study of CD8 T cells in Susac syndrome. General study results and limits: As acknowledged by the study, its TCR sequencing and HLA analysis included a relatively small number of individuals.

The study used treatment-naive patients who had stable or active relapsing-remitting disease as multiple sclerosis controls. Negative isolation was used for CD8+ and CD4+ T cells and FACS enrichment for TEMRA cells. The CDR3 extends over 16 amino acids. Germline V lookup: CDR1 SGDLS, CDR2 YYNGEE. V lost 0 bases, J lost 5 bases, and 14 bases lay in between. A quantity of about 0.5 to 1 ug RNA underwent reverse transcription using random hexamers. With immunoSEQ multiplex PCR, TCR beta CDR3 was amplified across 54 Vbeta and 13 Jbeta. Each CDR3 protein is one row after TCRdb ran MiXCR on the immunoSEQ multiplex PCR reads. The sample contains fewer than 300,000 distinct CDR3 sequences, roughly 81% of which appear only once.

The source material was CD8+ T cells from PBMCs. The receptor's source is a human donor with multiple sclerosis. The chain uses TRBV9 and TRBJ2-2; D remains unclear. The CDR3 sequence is CASSVVTDTGTGELFF. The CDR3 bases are TGTGCCAGCAGCGTAGTTACCGATACGGGTACCGGGGAGCTGTTTTTT. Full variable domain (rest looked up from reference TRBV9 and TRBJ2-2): DSGVTQTPKHLITATGQRVTLRCSPRSGDLSVYWYQQSLDQGLQFLIQYYNGEERAKGNILERFSAQQFPDLHSELNLSSLELGDSALYFCASSVVTDTGTGELFFGEGSRLTVL.